Given below is one T cell receptor beta chain in context. Antigen unknown. Trimming cost V 3 bases and J 3 bases, with 12 bases left between them. CDR3 length equals 15 residues. Germline CDR1 is SGHVS and CDR2 is FQNEAQ. The data belong to a study of T cells in localized non-small cell lung cancer. Clones were sequenced by immunoSEQ multiplex PCR, and TCRdb holds only the in-frame ones, with some missing. The table lists roughly 6,000 clones, 65% to 90% of them singletons. Study-level points and caveats: Uninvolved adjacent lung showed the highest T cell clonality, exceeding tumor. Only one tumor region was sequenced, so heterogeneity remains possible. A median of roughly 50 of the top 100 tumor clones appeared in adjacent lung, which was paired and uninvolved. An association was observed between higher blood T cell density and longer overall survival.

J is TRBJ1-5 and V is TRBV7-8; a weak D match, TRBD1 (5 bases). Specimen: peripheral blood mononuclear cells, collected before any cancer treatment. The TCR sequence derives from a female donor over 55 with stage II lung adenocarcinoma. DNA of the CDR3: TGTGCCAGCAGCTTCGGGGCGGAGGACAATCAGCCCCAGCATTTT. This translates into CASSFGAEDNQPQHF.